This T cell receptor (beta chain) stems from a study of OX40 agonist ivuxolimab in advanced cancers. Study outcomes and limitations: CD8+ T cells averaged more expanded clones than CD4+.

A word on this clone: Its target is not known.

The CDR3 loop spans 13 amino acids. Trimming shortened V by 4 bases and J by 5 bases, and 11 bases separated the two germline ends. Per germline, CDR1 SEHNR and CDR2 FQNEAQ (reference sequence). Prior autoimmune disease or systemic immunosuppression barred patients. Clones were sequenced by immunoSEQ multiplex PCR, and TCRdb holds only the in-frame ones, with some missing. This table holds fewer than 85,000 clones, around 80% found once. V is TRBV7-9 and J is TRBJ2-5; D gene unclear. The sample in question was CD4+ or CD8+ T cells sorted from blood, obtained in a trial of the OX40 agonist ivuxolimab. This clonotype was sampled from an adult with an advanced solid tumor such as melanoma, head and neck, liver or kidney cancer. CDR3 sequence: CASSSKGPETQYF. CDR3 nucleotides: TGTGCCAGCAGCTCTAAGGGTCCGGAGACCCAGTACTTC.